This TCR beta chain was sequenced in a study of blood T cell repertoires in COVID-19. This CDR3 has 16 residues. CDR1 is SGHAT, CDR2 FQNNGV, per germline. The J segment lost 4 bases and the V segment lost 1 base, leaving 10 bases of the junction unmatched. This table comes from immunoSEQ multiplex PCR, and its TCRdb copy is limited to in-frame clones, with some not included. The table lists 35,000 or so clones, approximately 87% of them singletons. This chain connects TRBV11-2 to TRBJ2-7, with TRBD2 matching 7 bases. This TCR was recovered from a man between 65 and 80 years old with acute or convalescent COVID-19. The sequencing sample was made of peripheral blood. The chain's CDR3 is CASSLGAGGGMYEQYF. Written as DNA, the CDR3 is TGTGCCAGCAGCTTAGGGGCAGGCGGGGGTATGTACGAGCAGTACTTC.